Shown below are 21 T cell receptor beta chains from a single sample sequenced in a study of CD8 T cells in ankylosing spondylitis. Notes on the study in general: Characteristic, it appeared, of ankylosing spondylitis blood was a TCR beta motif of 7 or 8 highly homologous variants.

What these receptors recognize is not known. Using its own MiXCR run on the 5' RACE reads, TCRdb lists one record per CDR3 protein. There are about 800,000 distinct CDR3 sequences in the sample; 12% occur only once, and just over 0.5% lies in the top ten. Sequences were obtained from blood, either unsorted or a sorted T cell fraction (not recorded which). The receptor set was obtained from a male donor with ankylosing spondylitis.

J is TRBJ2-1 and V is TRBV5-5; no definite D call. Trimming removed 4 bases at V and 6 bases at J, with 14 bases between. Germline values: CDR1 SGHKS, CDR2 YYEKEE (reference sequence). CDR3 length: 14 residues. CDR3 protein: CASSPPPGLNEQFF. The CDR3 DNA is TGTGCCAGCAGCCCCCCCCCAGGCCTCAATGAGCAGTTCTTC.

V and J are TRBV3-1 and TRBJ2-1; D may match TRBD1 or TRBD2 (5 bases each). From germline, CDR1 is LGHDT and CDR2 YNNKEL (reference sequence). The V gene lost 5 bases and the J gene lost 3 bases, with 14 bases spanning the gap. This CDR3 comprises 15 residues. CDR3 nucleotides: TGTGCCAGCAGCATGACGAGGGGTGGCTACAATGAGCAGTTCTTC. This encodes CASSMTRGGYNEQFF.

V is TRBV20-1 and J is TRBJ1-5; 8 bases match TRBD1. The CDR3 sequence is 15 residues long. Germline V gives CDR1 DFQATT, CDR2 SNEGSKA (reference sequence). V shed 3 bases, J shed 5 bases, and the junction held 9 bases outside the gene matches. CDR3 sequence reads: CSASPPGTGDQPQHF. The CDR3 region has the DNA TGCAGTGCTAGTCCACCCGGGACAGGTGATCAGCCCCAGCATTTT.

V is TRBV5-6 and J is TRBJ1-6; D may be TRBD1 (5 bases). The CDR3 runs 15 residues. Germline V gene data show CDR1 as SGHDT and CDR2 as YYEEEE. The V gene lost 1 base and the J gene lost 9 bases, with 14 bases spanning the gap. This CDR3 is CASSLIERGGSPLHF. CDR3 nucleotide sequence: TGTGCCAGCAGCTTGATTGAAAGGGGTGGTTCACCCCTCCACTTT.

This clonotype has just one count. The conserved phenylalanine or tryptophan normally closing the CDR3 is absent here, so this likely arose from a read error. This chain connects TRBV10-3 to TRBJ2-1, with 8 bases aligning to TRBD2. Germline CDR1 ENHRY, CDR2 SYGVKD. V lost 2 bases, J lost 7 bases, and 4 bases stayed unmatched. The CDR3 covers 14 residues. CDR3 bases: TGTGCCATCAGTGAGCGTAGCGGGGCGAATGAGCAGTTCGTC. It is translated as CAISERSGANEQFV.

This clonotype was counted only a few times. This chain's CDR3 is CASSPPLGTGGSGDTQYF. The CDR3 DNA sequence: TGTGCCAGCTCACCCCCTTTGGGTACAGGGGGCAGCGGAGATACGCAGTATTTT. The chain combines TRBV18 with TRBJ2-3, with 9 nucleotides matching TRBD1. Germline CDR1 KGHSH, CDR2 LQKENI. This CDR3 spans 18 amino acids. With V trimmed by 3 bases and J by 5 bases, 15 bases remained unmatched.

V and J are TRBV12-3 or TRBV12-4 and TRBJ2-1; 8 bases match TRBD2. The CDR3 is 18 residues long. V trimming: 7 bases; J trimming: 0 bases; junction bases outside the gene matches: 14. DNA for the CDR3: TGTGCCAGCACCACCCGGGGGGGATCCAGGAGCTCCTACAATGAGCAGTTCTTC. Translation gives CASTTRGGSRSSYNEQFF.

This clonotype was detected ten times or more. The chain uses TRBV29-1 and TRBJ2-1, with 9 bases fitting TRBD2. The CDR3 totals 11 residues. V shed 7 bases, J shed 9 bases, and the junction held 4 bases outside the gene matches. From germline, CDR1 is SQVTM and CDR2 ANQGSEA. The chain's CDR3 is CSGRAGGEQFF. The CDR3, as DNA: TGCAGCGGAAGAGCGGGGGGTGAGCAGTTCTTC.

This clonotype was recorded a few times. This sequence joins TRBV29-1 and TRBJ2-7; 8 bases agree with TRBD1. Trimming cost V 2 bases and J 1 base; bases outside gene matches: 7. The CDR3 has 15 amino acids. From germline, CDR1 is SQVTM and CDR2 ANQGSEA. The CDR3: CSVEHGTGPSYEQYF. The DNA of the CDR3 is TGCAGCGTTGAACATGGGACAGGTCCTTCCTACGAGCAGTACTTC.

This clonotype was seen a handful of times. The chain recombines TRBV29-1 with TRBJ2-1, with 10 positions matching TRBD1. Trimming removed 7 bases from V and 9 bases from J; junction bases left unmatched: 6. The CDR3 contains 12 residues. The germline V gene encodes CDR1 SQVTM and CDR2 ANQGSEA. The CDR3 DNA reads as TGCAGCGGGGGGACAGGGGCGGCTGAGCAGTTCTTC. Its translation is CSGGTGAAEQFF.

The chain employs TRBV11-2 and TRBJ1-5; D remains ambiguous. The germline V gene encodes CDR1 SGHAT and CDR2 FQNNGV. The CDR3 totals 13 residues. V was trimmed by 4 bases and J by 7 bases, leaving 11 bases between them. The CDR3 protein is CASSSDAEQPQHF. For the CDR3, the DNA is TGTGCCAGCAGCTCGGACGCTGAACAGCCCCAGCATTTT.

This clonotype has at least ten counts. J is TRBJ2-4 and V is TRBV20-1; a weak D match, TRBD2 (6 bases). Trimming removed 3 bases at V and 0 bases at J, with 12 bases between. The CDR3 is made up of 15 amino acids. Germline-derived CDR1 and CDR2 are DFQATT and SNEGSKA (reference sequence). CDR3 nucleotides: TGCAGTGCTAGGGCTTGGGGGGTAGCCAAAAACATTCAGTACTTC. Translated, it gives CSARAWGVAKNIQYF.

There are many counts of this clonotype. The chain joins TRBV4-3 to TRBJ2-7, with D tentatively TRBD2 (5 bases). From germline, CDR1 is LGHNA and CDR2 YSLEER. With 1 base removed from V and 0 bases from J, the gap between germline ends came to 13 bases. The CDR3 has 16 residues. The CDR3 region has the DNA TGCGCCAGCAGCCAAGGGATGCTACGGGACTCCTACGAGCAGTACTTC. Amino acids: CASSQGMLRDSYEQYF.

V usage is TRBV6-6 and J usage is TRBJ1-1; no clear D. This CDR3 contains 13 residues. Germline V gene lookup returns CDR1 MNHNY and CDR2 SVGAGI (reference sequence). V was pared by 6 bases and J by 1 base, with 9 bases between. CDR3 protein: CASSTLWNTEAFF. In DNA form, the CDR3 reads TGTGCCAGCAGCACCCTTTGGAACACTGAAGCTTTCTTT.

This clonotype came up a few times. The rearrangement links TRBV12-3 or TRBV12-4 to TRBJ1-5, with a possible D match to TRBD1 (5 bases). V shed 5 bases and J shed 6 bases, with 17 bases lying between them. The CDR3 has 15 residues. As DNA, the CDR3 is TGTGCCAGCAGTCGGGACCCCGGGGCGACTCAGCCCCAGCATTTT. Residues: CASSRDPGATQPQHF.

This rearrangement joins TRBV28 to TRBJ2-1, with 12 nucleotides matching TRBD2. The CDR3 covers 16 residues. The germline gives CDR1 MDHEN, CDR2 SYDVKM. V shed 6 bases and J 7 bases; nucleotides not matched to a gene: 10. CDR3 amino acids: CASSTPSGRAPNEQFF. CDR3 bases: TGTGCCAGCAGCACTCCTAGCGGGAGGGCCCCTAATGAGCAGTTCTTC.

This clonotype was detected only a few times. The chain combines TRBV5-1 with TRBJ2-1; D is perhaps TRBD2 (6 bases). This CDR3 is 16 amino acids long. With 2 bases removed from V and 0 bases from J, the gap between germline ends came to 12 bases. Germline V gene lookup returns CDR1 SGHRS and CDR2 YFSETQ. The CDR3 loop reads CASSLSVGSSYNEQFF. In DNA, the CDR3 is TGCGCCAGCAGCTTATCGGTCGGGAGCTCCTACAATGAGCAGTTCTTC. Full variable domain (missing parts from reference TRBV5-1 and TRBJ2-1): KAGVTQTPRYLIKTRGQQVTLSCSPISGHRSVSWYQQTPGQGLQFLFEYFSETQRNKGNFPGRFSGRQFSNSRSEMNVSTLELGDSALYLCASSLSVGSSYNEQFFGPGTRLTVL.

This rearrangement joins TRBV6-2 or TRBV6-3 to TRBJ1-2, with TRBD1 as a possible D gene (5 bases). Germline V gene sequence: CDR1 MNHEY, CDR2 SVGEGT. The germline V and J ends were trimmed by 6 bases and 4 bases, with 15 bases remaining between them. CDR3 length equals 14 residues. The CDR3 sequence: CASSHGRGPYGYTF. In DNA, the CDR3 is TGTGCCAGCAGCCACGGCCGGGGCCCCTATGGCTACACCTTC.

This clonotype occurred a few times. V and J are TRBV29-1 and TRBJ2-5, with a tentative D call TRBD2 (6 bases). The CDR3 totals 15 residues. In germline, CDR1 is SQVTM, CDR2 ANQGSEA. V shed 4 bases and J shed 3 bases, with 18 bases lying between them. The CDR3 DNA follows: TGCAGCGTTGCGTTCCGTTACGGGGGTGAAGAGACCCAGTACTTC. Protein product: CSVAFRYGGEETQYF.

This clonotype has a count of ten or more. The chain links TRBV5-1 to TRBJ1-1, with D unresolved. Germline V lookup: CDR1 SGHRS, CDR2 YFSETQ. The CDR3 sequence is 14 residues long. Deletions cut 0 bases from V and 1 base from J, with 7 bases between. CDR3 DNA: TGCGCCAGCAGCTTGGATTACCCGAACACTGAAGCTTTCTTT. Translation gives CASSLDYPNTEAFF.

This clonotype was seen a handful of times. The chain employs TRBV4-3 and TRBJ2-7, with TRBD2 matching over 7 bases. The CDR3 loop spans 16 amino acids. J was trimmed by 0 bases and V by 3 bases; bases with no gene match: 8. Germline loops: CDR1 LGHNA, CDR2 YSLEER. The CDR3 is CASSQISGTISYEQYF. The CDR3 DNA follows: TGCGCCAGCAGCCAGATAAGCGGGACCATCTCCTACGAGCAGTACTTC.